These 19 T cell receptor beta chains originate from one sample sequenced in a study of T cell responses to AZD1222 COVID-19 vaccine. Generated by immunoSEQ multiplex PCR, the TCRdb table keeps only in-frame clones and is missing some. The data show fewer than 90,000 clones, 70% to 90% seen once. Specimen: peripheral blood, collected 28 days after the second AZD1222 dose. All receptors derive from an adult who received the AZD1222 COVID-19 vaccine.

This rearrangement joins TRBV5-1 to TRBJ1-1; D not resolved. This CDR3 region has 14 residues. Germline V gene data show CDR1 as SGHRS and CDR2 as YFSETQ. Trimming took off 4 bases at V and 0 bases at J, with 10 bases between the two ends. The CDR3 is CASSLTHMNTEAFF. The DNA for the CDR3 is TGCGCCAGCAGCCTCACACACATGAACACTGAAGCTTTCTTT.

The chain uses TRBV6-5 and TRBJ2-7; tentative D call: TRBD1 (5 bases). The CDR3 is 13 amino acids. The V end was cut by 6 bases, the J end by 7 bases, with 16 bases between. Germline V lookup: CDR1 MNHEY, CDR2 SVGAGI. In nucleotides, the CDR3 is TGTGCCAGCAGCGTGGACATACCCCTGGAGCAGTACTTC. Residues: CASSVDIPLEQYF.

This rearrangement joins TRBV3-1 (or the pseudogene TRBV3-2) to TRBJ2-5; D may be TRBD2 (6 bases). Germline V gene data show CDR1 as LGHDT and CDR2 as YNNKEL (reference sequence). The V end was cut by 5 bases, the J end by 6 bases, with 19 bases between. The CDR3 loop spans 15 amino acids. The CDR3 coding sequence is TGTGCCAGCAGCTTGATCGGGACTGTTATGAAGACCCAGTACTTC. This gives the protein CASSLIGTVMKTQYF.

The rearrangement joins TRBV7-9 to TRBJ2-5; D perhaps matches TRBD2 (6 bases). Germline CDR1 SEHNR, CDR2 FQNEAQ (reference sequence). The V end was cut by 1 base, the J end by 2 bases, with 17 bases between. This CDR3 comprises 17 residues. CDR3 sequence: CASSLEGWRGSQETQYF. CDR3 nucleotides: TGTGCCAGCAGCTTAGAAGGATGGCGGGGTTCTCAAGAGACCCAGTACTTC. The full variable domain, in which reference TRBV7-9 and TRBJ2-5 provide the parts outside the CDR3, is DTGVSQNPRHKITKRGQNVTFRCDPISEHNRLYWYRQTLGQGPEFLTYFQNEAQLEKSRLLSDRFSAERPKGSFSTLEIQRTEQGDSAMYLCASSLEGWRGSQETQYFGPGTRLLVL.

This chain joins TRBV28 and TRBJ1-2, with D hard to call. Germline CDR1 MDHEN, CDR2 SYDVKM. V lost 10 bases to trimming and J lost 2 bases, with 8 bases between them. The CDR3 extends over 11 amino acids. CDR3: CATETNYGYTF. CDR3 DNA sequence: TGTGCCACCGAGACCAACTATGGCTACACCTTC.

The chain combines TRBV7-9 with TRBJ2-7; D gene uncertain. Looked up from germline, CDR1 is SEHNR and CDR2 is FQNEAQ (reference sequence). The CDR3 has 12 amino acids. V shed 1 base and J shed 6 bases, with 7 bases lying between them. The CDR3 nucleotides read TGTGCCAGCAGCTTAGTCTCGCCCGAGCAGTACTTC. Translation: CASSLVSPEQYF.

V is TRBV29-1 and J is TRBJ1-4; D might be TRBD1 (5 bases). The CDR3 is 14 residues long. V lost 7 bases and J lost 7, with 19 bases in between. Germline CDR1 reads SQVTM; CDR2 reads ANQGSEA. CDR3 protein: CSARHGGVGEKLFF. For the CDR3, the DNA is TGCAGCGCCCGTCACGGGGGGGTGGGTGAAAAACTGTTTTTT.

The rearrangement joins TRBV7-9 to TRBJ1-6, with unresolved D. Trimming shortened V by 5 bases and J by 1 base, and 15 bases separated the two germline ends. Per the germline V gene, CDR1 is SEHNR and CDR2 is FQNEAQ (reference sequence). This CDR3 region has 17 residues. CDR3 loop: CASSHPGVGSYNSPLHF. CDR3 DNA: TGTGCCAGCAGCCACCCCGGGGTCGGGTCCTATAATTCACCCCTCCACTTT.

This rearrangement joins TRBV5-1 to TRBJ1-3; TRBD1 is a possible D gene (6 bases). The CDR3 consists of 15 residues. V was pared by 0 bases and J by 4 bases, with 11 bases between. Germline V gene sequence: CDR1 SGHRS, CDR2 YFSETQ. In DNA, the CDR3 is TGCGCCAGCAGCTTGGACACAGGGCACGGAAACACCATATATTTT. Its protein product is CASSLDTGHGNTIYF.

The chain carries TRBV4-2 and TRBJ1-1, with D maybe TRBD1 (5 bases). CDR1 LGHNA and CDR2 YNFKEQ come from the germline V gene. V lost 2 bases, J lost 3 bases, and 13 bases lay in between. The CDR3 length is 15 residues. The CDR3 DNA reads TGTGCCAGCAGCCAAACGATACGAGGGGACACTGAAGCTTTCTTT. As protein: CASSQTIRGDTEAFF.

V usage is TRBV6-5 and J usage is TRBJ1-5; tentatively, D is TRBD1 (5 bases). This CDR3 has 15 amino acids. Germline loops: CDR1 MNHEY, CDR2 SVGAGI. Trimming removed 0 bases at V and 7 bases at J, with 13 bases between. The CDR3 nucleotides read TGTGCCAGCAGTTACTCATCTTCGAGGGACCAGCCCCAGCATTTT. Translated: CASSYSSSRDQPQHF.

The J gene is TRBJ1-2, the V gene TRBV27; tentatively, D is TRBD1 (5 bases). This CDR3 spans 15 amino acids. The ends were cut back, 1 base at V and 3 bases at J, with 12 bases in the middle. Per the germline V gene, CDR1 is MNHEY and CDR2 is SMNVEV (reference sequence). DNA of the CDR3: TGTGCCAGCAGTTTATTGGCAGGGTTGCACTATGGCTACACCTTC. Encoded protein: CASSLLAGLHYGYTF.

This clone was observed once. The chain couples TRBV14 to TRBJ2-7; D unclear. With 4 bases removed from V and 1 base from J, the gap between germline ends came to 11 bases. This CDR3 region has 14 residues. Germline assignment: CDR1 SGHDN and CDR2 FVKESK. The CDR3 sequence is CASSPQRSSYEQYF. In DNA form, the CDR3 reads TGTGCCAGCAGCCCCCAGAGGTCATCCTACGAGCAGTACTTC. Full variable domain (rest looked up from reference TRBV14 and TRBJ2-7): EAGVTQFPSHSVIEKGQTVTLRCDPISGHDNLYWYRRVMGKEIKFLLHFVKESKQDESGMPNNRFLAERTGGTYSTLKVQPAELEDSGVYFCASSPQRSSYEQYFGPGTRLTVT.

The chain joins TRBV5-1 to TRBJ2-3; TRBD1 matches at 8 bases. With 4 bases clipped from V and 5 bases from J, the junction kept 3 bases outside the gene matches. Germline V lookup: CDR1 SGHRS, CDR2 YFSETQ. The CDR3 covers 13 residues. CDR3 residues: CASSGQGGDTQYF. Written as DNA, the CDR3 is TGCGCCAGCAGCGGACAGGGAGGAGATACGCAGTATTTT. Variable domain in full (rest from reference TRBV5-1 and TRBJ2-3): KAGVTQTPRYLIKTRGQQVTLSCSPISGHRSVSWYQQTPGQGLQFLFEYFSETQRNKGNFPGRFSGRQFSNSRSEMNVSTLELGDSALYLCASSGQGGDTQYFGPGTRLTVL.

The rearrangement uses TRBV11-2 and TRBJ2-1; D gene uncertain. Trimming took off 8 bases at V and 10 bases at J, with 15 bases between the two ends. This CDR3 region has 12 residues. Looked up from germline, CDR1 is SGHAT and CDR2 is FQNNGV. CDR3 in DNA: TGTGCCAGCGCGCCCTCATCAGGCGAGCAGTTCTTC. This translates into CASAPSSGEQFF.

V is TRBV5-1 and J is TRBJ2-5; a weak D match, TRBD2 (5 bases). With 2 bases removed from V and 3 bases from J, the gap between germline ends came to 11 bases. Germline CDR1 and CDR2: SGHRS and YFSETQ. CDR3 length: 14 residues. Here the CDR3 DNA reads TGCGCCAGCAGCTTTATCACTAGTAAAGAGACCCAGTACTTC. Translating it yields CASSFITSKETQYF.

The J gene is TRBJ1-5, the V gene TRBV5-1; no firm D call. V gave up 4 bases and J gave up 0 bases, with 11 bases separating them. Germline CDR1 SGHRS, CDR2 YFSETQ. The CDR3 spans 15 residues. The CDR3: CASSPGSSSNQPQHF. In DNA, the CDR3 is TGCGCCAGCAGCCCGGGCAGCAGTAGCAATCAGCCCCAGCATTTT.

This chain connects TRBV9 to TRBJ1-3; TRBD1 might be the D (6 bases). Trimming stripped 5 bases from V and 0 bases from J, with 9 bases between. The germline gives CDR1 SGDLS, CDR2 YYNGEE. This CDR3 is 14 amino acids long. CDR3 DNA sequence: TGTGCCAGCAGACGACAGGACTCTGGAAACACCATATATTTT. This codes for CASRRQDSGNTIYF. The full variable domain, with the rest looked up from reference TRBV9 and TRBJ1-3, is DSGVTQTPKHLITATGQRVTLRCSPRSGDLSVYWYQQSLDQGLQFLIQYYNGEERAKGNILERFSAQQFPDLHSELNLSSLELGDSALYFCASRRQDSGNTIYFGEGSWLTVV.

The chain uses TRBV18 and TRBJ1-2, with a possible D match to TRBD1 (6 bases). The CDR3 contains 15 residues. The V gene's germline CDR1 is KGHSH and CDR2 LQKENI. The V gene lost 4 bases and the J gene lost 7 bases, with 19 bases spanning the gap. This chain's CDR3 is CASSLATGGVAGYTF. CDR3 bases: TGTGCCAGCTCACTCGCGACAGGTGGGGTTGCTGGCTACACCTTC.